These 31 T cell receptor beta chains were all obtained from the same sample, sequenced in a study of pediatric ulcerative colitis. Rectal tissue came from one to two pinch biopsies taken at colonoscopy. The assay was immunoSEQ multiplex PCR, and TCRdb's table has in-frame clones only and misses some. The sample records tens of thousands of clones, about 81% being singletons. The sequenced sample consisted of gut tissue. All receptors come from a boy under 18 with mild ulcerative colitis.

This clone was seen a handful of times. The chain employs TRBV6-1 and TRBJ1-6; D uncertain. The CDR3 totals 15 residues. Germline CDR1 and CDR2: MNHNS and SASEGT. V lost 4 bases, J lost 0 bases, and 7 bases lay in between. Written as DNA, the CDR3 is TGTGCCAGCAGTGCCCTGAGCTCCTATAATTCACCCCTCCACTTT. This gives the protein CASSALSSYNSPLHF.

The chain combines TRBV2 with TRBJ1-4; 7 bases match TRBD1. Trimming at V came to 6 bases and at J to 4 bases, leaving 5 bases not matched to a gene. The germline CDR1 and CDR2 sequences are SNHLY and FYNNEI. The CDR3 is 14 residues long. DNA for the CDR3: TGTGCCAGCAGCAAGGGACAGTTTAATGAAAAACTGTTTTTT. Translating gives CASSKGQFNEKLFF.

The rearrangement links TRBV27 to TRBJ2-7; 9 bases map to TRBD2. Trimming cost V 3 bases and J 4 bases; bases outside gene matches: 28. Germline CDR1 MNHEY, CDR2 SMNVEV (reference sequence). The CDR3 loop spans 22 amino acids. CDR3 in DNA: TGTGCCAGCAGTTTTATTGGCGGGAGGGGACACCGACCCGAGCGACCAAAATACGAGCAGTACTTC. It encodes CASSFIGGRGHRPERPKYEQYF.

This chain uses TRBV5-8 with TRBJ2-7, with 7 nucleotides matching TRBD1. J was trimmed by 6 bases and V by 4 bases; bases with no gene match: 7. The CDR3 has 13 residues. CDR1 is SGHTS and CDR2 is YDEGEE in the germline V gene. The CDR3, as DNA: TGTGCCAGCAGCGCCTCACAGGGGCCCGAGCAGTACTTC. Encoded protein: CASSASQGPEQYF.

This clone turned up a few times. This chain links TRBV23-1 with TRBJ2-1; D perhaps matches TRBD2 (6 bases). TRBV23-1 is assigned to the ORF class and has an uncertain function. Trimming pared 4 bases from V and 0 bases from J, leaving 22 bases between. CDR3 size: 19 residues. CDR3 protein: CASSPHGPPGGSSYNEQFF. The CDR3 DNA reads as TGCGCCAGCAGTCCACACGGGCCCCCTGGGGGGAGCTCCTACAATGAGCAGTTCTTC.

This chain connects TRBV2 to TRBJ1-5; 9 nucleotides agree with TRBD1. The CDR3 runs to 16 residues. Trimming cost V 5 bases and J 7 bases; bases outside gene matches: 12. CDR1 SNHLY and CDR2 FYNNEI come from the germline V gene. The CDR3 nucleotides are TGTGCCAGCAGTCTCCCCCAACAGGGGGCAATGCAGCCCCAGCATTTT. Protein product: CASSLPQQGAMQPQHF.

The CDR3 loop reads CASSQGLRGRETQYF. Written as DNA, the CDR3 is TGCGCCAGCAGCCAAGGATTGCGAGGGAGAGAGACCCAGTACTTC. The V gene is TRBV4-1, the J gene TRBJ2-5, with a possible D match to TRBD2 (5 bases). Deletions cut 1 base from V and 4 bases from J, with 13 bases between. CDR3 length equals 15 residues. Germline V gene sequence: CDR1 MGHRA, CDR2 YSYEKL.

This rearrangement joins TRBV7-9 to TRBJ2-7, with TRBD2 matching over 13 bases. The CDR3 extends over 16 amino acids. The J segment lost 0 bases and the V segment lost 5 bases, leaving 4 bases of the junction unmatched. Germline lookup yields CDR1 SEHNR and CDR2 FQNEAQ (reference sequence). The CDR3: CASSPGTSGDSYEQYF. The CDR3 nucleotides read TGTGCCAGCAGCCCGGGGACTAGCGGGGACTCCTACGAGCAGTACTTC.

CDR3 DNA: TGCGCCAGCAGTCTTGGGGGCAAGAGGCAGCGCAATGAGCAGTTCTTC. It specifies CASSLGGKRQRNEQFF. V is TRBV23-1 and J is TRBJ2-1; possible D gene TRBD1, 6 bases. TRBV23-1 is assigned to the ORF class and has an uncertain function. The ends were cut back, 4 bases at V and 6 bases at J, with 19 bases in the middle. The CDR3 runs 16 residues.

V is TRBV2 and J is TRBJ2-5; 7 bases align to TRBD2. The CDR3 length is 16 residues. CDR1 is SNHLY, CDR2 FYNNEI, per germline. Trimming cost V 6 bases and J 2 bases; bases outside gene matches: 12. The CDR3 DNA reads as TGTGCCAGCAGCCCCCTAGGGCGGGGGTTTCAAGAGACCCAGTACTTC. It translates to CASSPLGRGFQETQYF.

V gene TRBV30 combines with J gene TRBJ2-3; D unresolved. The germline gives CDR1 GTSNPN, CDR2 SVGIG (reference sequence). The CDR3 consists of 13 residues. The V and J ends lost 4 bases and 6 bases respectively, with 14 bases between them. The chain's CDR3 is CAWTDGTGDTQYF. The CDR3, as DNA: TGTGCCTGGACCGACGGTACCGGGGATACGCAGTATTTT.

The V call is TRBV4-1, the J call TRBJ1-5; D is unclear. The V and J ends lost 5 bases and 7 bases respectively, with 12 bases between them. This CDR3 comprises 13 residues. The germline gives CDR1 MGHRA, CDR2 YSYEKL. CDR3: CASSAPSGQPQHF. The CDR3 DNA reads TGCGCCAGCAGCGCCCCCTCGGGGCAGCCCCAGCATTTT.

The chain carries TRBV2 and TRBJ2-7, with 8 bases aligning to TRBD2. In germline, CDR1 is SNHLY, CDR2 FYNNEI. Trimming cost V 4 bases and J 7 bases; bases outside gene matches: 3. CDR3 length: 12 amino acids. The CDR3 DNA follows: TGTGCCAGCAGTGGGTTAGCGGGGGAGCAGTACTTC. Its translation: CASSGLAGEQYF.

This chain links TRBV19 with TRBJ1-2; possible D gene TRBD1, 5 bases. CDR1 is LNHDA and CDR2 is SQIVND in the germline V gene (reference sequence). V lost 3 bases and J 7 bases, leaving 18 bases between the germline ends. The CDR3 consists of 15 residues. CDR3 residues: CASSIRPSGASGYTF. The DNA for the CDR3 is TGTGCCAGTAGTATCCGACCCTCTGGGGCGAGTGGCTACACCTTC. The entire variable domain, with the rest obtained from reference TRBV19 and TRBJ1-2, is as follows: DGGITQSPKYLFRKEGQNVTLSCEQNLNHDAMYWYRQDPGQGLRLIYYSQIVNDFQKGDIAEGYSVSREKKESFPLTVTSAQKNPTAFYLCASSIRPSGASGYTFGSGTRLTVV.

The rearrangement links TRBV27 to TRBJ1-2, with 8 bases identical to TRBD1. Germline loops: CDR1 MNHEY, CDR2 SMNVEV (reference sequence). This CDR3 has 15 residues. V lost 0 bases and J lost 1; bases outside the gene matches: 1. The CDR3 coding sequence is TGTGCCAGCAGTTTATCAACAGGGGGTAACTATGGCTACACCTTC. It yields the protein CASSLSTGGNYGYTF.

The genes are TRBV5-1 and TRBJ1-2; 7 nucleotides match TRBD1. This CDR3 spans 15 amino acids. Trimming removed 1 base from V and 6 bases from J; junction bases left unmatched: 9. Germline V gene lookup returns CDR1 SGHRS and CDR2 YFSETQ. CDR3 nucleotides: TGCGCCAGCAGCTTGTTCTCGGGACAGATGAATGGCTACACCTTC. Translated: CASSLFSGQMNGYTF. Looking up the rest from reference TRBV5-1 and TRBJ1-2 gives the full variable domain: KAGVTQTPRYLIKTRGQQVTLSCSPISGHRSVSWYQQTPGQGLQFLFEYFSETQRNKGNFPGRFSGRQFSNSRSEMNVSTLELGDSALYLCASSLFSGQMNGYTFGSGTRLTVV.

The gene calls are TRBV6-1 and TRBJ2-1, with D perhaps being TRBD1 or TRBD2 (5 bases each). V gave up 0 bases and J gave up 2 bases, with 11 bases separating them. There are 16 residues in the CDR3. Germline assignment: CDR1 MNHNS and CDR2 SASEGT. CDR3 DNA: TGTGCCAGCAGTGAAGCTTCCGGGACCCCCTACAATGAGCAGTTCTTC. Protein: CASSEASGTPYNEQFF.

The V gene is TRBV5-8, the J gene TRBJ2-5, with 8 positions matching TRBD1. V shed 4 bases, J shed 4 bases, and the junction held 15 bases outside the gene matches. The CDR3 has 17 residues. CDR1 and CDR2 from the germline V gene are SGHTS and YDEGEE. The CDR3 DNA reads TGTGCCAGCAGCCCGCGGACAGGGCGAGGGGGGAGAGAGACCCAGTACTTC. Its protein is CASSPRTGRGGRETQYF.

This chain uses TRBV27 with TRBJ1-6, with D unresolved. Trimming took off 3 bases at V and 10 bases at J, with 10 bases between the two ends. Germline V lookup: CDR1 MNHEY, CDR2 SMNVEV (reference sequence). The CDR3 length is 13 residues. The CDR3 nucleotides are TGTGCCAGCAGTTTGAAGAGGTACTCACCCCTCCACTTT. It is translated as CASSLKRYSPLHF.

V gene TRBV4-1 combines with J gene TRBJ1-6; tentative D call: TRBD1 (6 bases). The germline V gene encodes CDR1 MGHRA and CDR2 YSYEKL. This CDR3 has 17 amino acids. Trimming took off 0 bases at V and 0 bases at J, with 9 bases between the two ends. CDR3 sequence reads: CASSQDDRSSYNSPLHF. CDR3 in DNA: TGCGCCAGCAGCCAAGATGACAGGAGCTCCTATAATTCACCCCTCCACTTT.

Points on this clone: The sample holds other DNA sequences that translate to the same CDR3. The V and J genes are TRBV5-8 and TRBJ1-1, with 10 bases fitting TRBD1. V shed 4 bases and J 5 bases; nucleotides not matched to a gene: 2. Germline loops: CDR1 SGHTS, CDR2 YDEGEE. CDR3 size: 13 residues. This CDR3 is CASSRDRGTEAFF. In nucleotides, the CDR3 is TGTGCCAGCAGCCGGGACAGGGGAACTGAAGCTTTCTTT.

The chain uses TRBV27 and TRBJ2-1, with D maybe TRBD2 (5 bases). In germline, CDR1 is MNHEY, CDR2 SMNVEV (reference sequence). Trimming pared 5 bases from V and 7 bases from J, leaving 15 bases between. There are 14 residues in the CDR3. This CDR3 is CASSQSQQRNEQFF. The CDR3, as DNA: TGTGCCAGCAGTCAATCCCAACAGCGGAATGAGCAGTTCTTC.

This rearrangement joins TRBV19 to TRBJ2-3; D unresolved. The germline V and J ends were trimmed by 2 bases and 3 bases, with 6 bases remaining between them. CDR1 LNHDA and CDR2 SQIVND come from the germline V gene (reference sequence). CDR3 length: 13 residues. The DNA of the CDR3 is TGTGCCAGTAGTATACGGTTAACAGATACGCAGTATTTT. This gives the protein CASSIRLTDTQYF.

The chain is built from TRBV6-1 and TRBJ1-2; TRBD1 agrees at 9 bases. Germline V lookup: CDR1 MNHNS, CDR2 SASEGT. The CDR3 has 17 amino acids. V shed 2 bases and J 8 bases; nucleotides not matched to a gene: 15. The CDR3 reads CASSERGWTGASKGYTF. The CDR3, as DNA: TGTGCCAGCAGTGAACGGGGATGGACAGGGGCTAGTAAGGGCTACACCTTC.

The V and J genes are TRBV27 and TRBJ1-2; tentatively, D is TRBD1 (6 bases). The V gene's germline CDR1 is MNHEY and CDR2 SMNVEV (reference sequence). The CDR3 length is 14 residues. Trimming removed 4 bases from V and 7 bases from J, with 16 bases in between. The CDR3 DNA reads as TGTGCCAGCAGTTCACTCACAGGGCTTCTTGGCTACACCTTC. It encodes CASSSLTGLLGYTF.

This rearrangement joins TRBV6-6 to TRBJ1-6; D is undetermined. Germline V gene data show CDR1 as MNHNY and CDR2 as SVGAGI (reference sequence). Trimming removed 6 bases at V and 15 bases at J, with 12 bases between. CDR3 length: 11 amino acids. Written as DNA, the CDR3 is TGTGCCAGCAGGAACAAGTTGGACCTCCACTTT. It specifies CASRNKLDLHF.

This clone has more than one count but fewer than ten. CDR3 protein: CAWSIGGWVAASTDTQYF. In DNA form, the CDR3 reads TGTGCCTGGAGTATTGGCGGGTGGGTAGCGGCCTCCACAGATACGCAGTATTTT. The gene calls are TRBV30 and TRBJ2-3; D perhaps matches TRBD2 (6 bases). This CDR3 has 18 amino acids. Trimming stripped 2 bases from V and 2 bases from J, with 23 bases between. The germline gives CDR1 GTSNPN, CDR2 SVGIG (reference sequence).

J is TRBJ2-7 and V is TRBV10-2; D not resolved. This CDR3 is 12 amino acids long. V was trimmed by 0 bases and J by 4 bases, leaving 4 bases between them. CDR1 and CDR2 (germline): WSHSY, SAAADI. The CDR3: CASSESPYEQYF. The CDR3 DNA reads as TGCGCCAGCAGTGAGTCGCCTTACGAGCAGTACTTC.

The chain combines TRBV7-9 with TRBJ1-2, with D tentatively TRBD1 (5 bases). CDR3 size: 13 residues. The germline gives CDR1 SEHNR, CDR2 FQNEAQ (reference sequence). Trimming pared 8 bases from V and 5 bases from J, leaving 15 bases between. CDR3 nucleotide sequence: TGTGCCAGCGTTCGGGGGACCCCTTATGGCTACACCTTC. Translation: CASVRGTPYGYTF. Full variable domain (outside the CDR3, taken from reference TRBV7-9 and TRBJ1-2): DTGVSQNPRHKITKRGQNVTFRCDPISEHNRLYWYRQTLGQGPEFLTYFQNEAQLEKSRLLSDRFSAERPKGSFSTLEIQRTEQGDSAMYLCASVRGTPYGYTFGSGTRLTVV.

The CDR3 sequence is CASSLVVPRDGYSNQPQHF. Written as DNA, the CDR3 is TGTGCCAGCAGCTTAGTGGTCCCCCGGGACGGATATAGCAATCAGCCCCAGCATTTT. The chain is built from TRBV7-8 and TRBJ1-5; TRBD1 might be the D (5 bases). CDR3 size: 19 residues. Germline loops: CDR1 SGHVS, CDR2 FQNEAQ. V lost 1 base, J lost 0 bases, and 19 bases lay in between.

The CDR3 DNA reads TGCGCCAGCAGCTTGGTCCCGCAGGGGGCGGGTGGCTACACCTTC. It yields the protein CASSLVPQGAGGYTF. J is TRBJ1-2 and V is TRBV5-1; 8 bases align to TRBD1. The CDR3 spans 15 residues. Unmatched junction bases numbered 8, after V lost 0 bases and J lost 7 bases. Germline values: CDR1 SGHRS, CDR2 YFSETQ.